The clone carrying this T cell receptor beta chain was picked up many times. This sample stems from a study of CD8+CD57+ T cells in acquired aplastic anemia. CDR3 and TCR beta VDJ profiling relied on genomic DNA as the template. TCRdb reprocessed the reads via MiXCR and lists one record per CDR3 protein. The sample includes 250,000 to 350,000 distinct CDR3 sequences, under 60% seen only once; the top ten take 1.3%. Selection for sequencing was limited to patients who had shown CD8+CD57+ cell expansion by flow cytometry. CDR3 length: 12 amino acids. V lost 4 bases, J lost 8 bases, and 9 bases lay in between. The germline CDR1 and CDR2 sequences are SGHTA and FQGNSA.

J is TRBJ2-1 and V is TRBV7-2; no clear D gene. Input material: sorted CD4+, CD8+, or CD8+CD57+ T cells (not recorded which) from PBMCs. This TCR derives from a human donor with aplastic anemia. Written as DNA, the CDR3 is TGTGCCAGCAGCTCCCGGCGATATGAGCAGTTCTTC. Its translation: CASSSRRYEQFF.